The 7 T cell receptor beta chains below come from one sample, sequenced in a study of blood T cell repertoires in COVID-19. Data came from immunoSEQ multiplex PCR; TCRdb stores just in-frame clones and leaves some out. This sample yields a few hundred thousand clones, of which around 89% are seen a single time; around 0.84% belongs to the top ten. The material sequenced was peripheral blood. The receptors were sampled from a man aged 30 to 39 with acute or convalescent COVID-19.

The V and J genes are TRBV2 and TRBJ2-2, with 14 bases fitting TRBD2. Looked up from germline, CDR1 is SNHLY and CDR2 is FYNNEI. CDR3 size: 15 residues. With V trimmed by 6 bases and J by 5 bases, 2 bases remained unmatched. Here the CDR3 DNA reads TGTGCCAGCAGCCGGACTAGCGGGAGGACCGGGGAGCTGTTTTTT. Encoded protein: CASSRTSGRTGELFF. Full variable domain (remainder filled in from reference TRBV2 and TRBJ2-2): EPEVTQTPSHQVTQMGQEVILRCVPISNHLYFYWYRQILGQKVEFLVSFYNNEISEKSEIFDDQFSVERPDGSNFTLKIRSTKLEDSAMYFCASSRTSGRTGELFFGEGSRLTVL.

This clone was seen just once. The chain has TRBV11-2 and TRBJ2-1; D gene ambiguous. V was shortened by 8 bases and J by 2 bases, with 13 bases between the two germline ends. The CDR3 is made up of 14 amino acids. The germline gives CDR1 SGHAT, CDR2 FQNNGV. This CDR3 is CASGGTNAYNEQFF. For the CDR3, the DNA is TGTGCCAGCGGCGGCACTAACGCCTACAATGAGCAGTTCTTC.

J is TRBJ1-1 and V is TRBV30, with D uncertain. V dropped 2 bases and J dropped 11 bases, with 12 bases sitting between them. Germline lookup yields CDR1 GTSNPN and CDR2 SVGIG (reference sequence). There are 11 residues in the CDR3. The CDR3, as DNA: TGTGCCTGGAGTCGGGGTCGAGTTGCTTTCTTT. Its protein is CAWSRGRVAFF.

This clone was detected only once. The chain joins TRBV28 to TRBJ2-1, with TRBD2 matching over 10 bases. Germline V gene data show CDR1 as MDHEN and CDR2 as SYDVKM. This CDR3 is built from 17 residues. The V and J ends lost 8 bases and 0 bases, in that order; junction bases with no gene match: 10. CDR3 loop: CASGSSGRYSSYNEQFF. Written as DNA, the CDR3 is TGTGCCAGCGGGTCTAGCGGGAGATACAGCTCCTACAATGAGCAGTTCTTC.

The chain employs TRBV27 and TRBJ2-1; 7 positions match TRBD2. V lost 3 bases and J lost 4; bases outside the gene matches: 9. Per germline, CDR1 MNHEY and CDR2 SMNVEV (reference sequence). This CDR3 region has 16 residues. The CDR3 sequence is CASSFRGDLSYNEQFF. The CDR3 region has the DNA TGTGCCAGCAGTTTTCGGGGGGACTTATCTTACAATGAGCAGTTCTTC.

This clone was seen only a few times. The CDR3 DNA is TGTGCCAGCAGCTTAGGGGACAGAAACAATGAGCAGTTCTTC. Amino acids: CASSLGDRNNEQFF. V and J are TRBV11-2 and TRBJ2-1, with 7 bases lining up with TRBD1. The CDR3 consists of 14 residues. Germline CDR1 reads SGHAT; CDR2 reads FQNNGV. V lost 1 base, J lost 5 bases, and 2 bases stayed unmatched.

The V gene is TRBV5-1, the J gene TRBJ2-1, with 8 bases that match TRBD1. V was pared by 4 bases and J by 7 bases, with 10 bases of the junction left unmatched. This CDR3 region has 15 residues. The V gene's germline CDR1 is SGHRS and CDR2 YFSETQ. The CDR3 DNA reads TGCGCCAGCAGCCAGGGACAGGTGGAGGGGAATGAGCAGTTCTTC. It is translated as CASSQGQVEGNEQFF.